The 24 T cell receptor beta chains below were found in one sample sequenced in a study of OX40 agonist ivuxolimab in advanced cancers. Profiled with immunoSEQ multiplex PCR; TCRdb holds only in-frame clones, not every one. The repertoire consists of about 95,000 clones, with approximately 86% occurring once and the leading ten covering 3% to 4%. The source was CD4+ or CD8+ T cells sorted from blood, collected in a trial of the OX40 agonist ivuxolimab. Receptor source: an adult with an advanced solid tumor such as melanoma, head and neck, liver or kidney cancer.

The chain employs TRBV11-3 and TRBJ2-7; 7 bases align to TRBD1. With V trimmed by 4 bases and J by 3 bases, 9 bases remained unmatched. This CDR3 spans 15 amino acids. Germline assignment: CDR1 SGHNT and CDR2 YENEEA. CDR3 sequence: CASSSRVTGFYEQYF. The DNA of the CDR3 is TGTGCCAGCAGCTCCAGGGTGACAGGGTTCTACGAGCAGTACTTC.

The gene calls are TRBV15 and TRBJ2-2, with 10 bases matching TRBD2. Germline V CDR1 and CDR2: LNHNV, YYDKDF (reference sequence). CDR3 length: 17 amino acids. V was pared by 8 bases and J by 5 bases, with 14 bases of the junction left unmatched. CDR3 amino acids: CATGDPSGRGLTGELFF. CDR3 coding DNA: TGTGCCACCGGTGATCCTAGCGGGAGAGGATTGACCGGGGAGCTGTTTTTT.

CDR3: CASSQDIDSQPQHF. In nucleotides, the CDR3 is TGCGCCAGCAGCCAAGATATTGACAGTCAGCCCCAGCATTTT. The chain uses TRBV4-3 and TRBJ1-5, with D tentatively TRBD1 (5 bases). The CDR3 extends over 14 amino acids. The V gene's germline CDR1 is LGHNA and CDR2 YSLEER. Trimming took off 0 bases at V and 6 bases at J, with 9 bases between the two ends.

The chain employs TRBV5-6 and TRBJ2-5, with D perhaps matching TRBD1 (5 bases). The V end lost 0 bases, the J end lost 4 bases, and 10 bases lay between the germline ends. The CDR3 covers 14 residues. CDR1 and CDR2 (germline): SGHDT, YYEEEE. The CDR3 loop reads CASSLGQLSETQYF. In nucleotides, the CDR3 is TGTGCCAGCAGCTTGGGACAGCTCTCAGAGACCCAGTACTTC.

The chain uses TRBV12-5 and TRBJ1-5; D uncertain. CDR3 length: 14 residues. V lost 3 bases to trimming and J lost 5 bases, with 11 bases between them. Germline values: CDR1 LGHNT, CDR2 FRNRAP. CDR3 coding DNA: TGTGCTAGTGGTTTTTCGGTTAATTATCAGCCCCAGCATTTT. It yields the protein CASGFSVNYQPQHF.

The chain combines TRBV6-1 with TRBJ1-3, with D possibly being TRBD1 (5 bases). The CDR3 loop spans 14 amino acids. V was trimmed by 6 bases and J by 0 bases, leaving 9 bases between them. Germline V lookup: CDR1 MNHNS, CDR2 SASEGT. CDR3 DNA: TGTGCCAGCAGACTCGACAGCTCTGGAAACACCATATATTTT. Protein product: CASRLDSSGNTIYF.

This sequence joins TRBV2 and TRBJ1-2; D may be TRBD1 (5 bases). Trimming took 6 bases from V and 6 from J, leaving 11 bases between them. CDR1 and CDR2 (germline): SNHLY, FYNNEI. CDR3 length: 12 amino acids. The DNA of the CDR3 is TGTGCCAGCAGAAGGGGATCCGATGGCTACACCTTC. This encodes CASRRGSDGYTF. The full variable domain, in which reference TRBV2 and TRBJ1-2 provide the parts outside the CDR3, is EPEVTQTPSHQVTQMGQEVILRCVPISNHLYFYWYRQILGQKVEFLVSFYNNEISEKSEIFDDQFSVERPDGSNFTLKIRSTKLEDSAMYFCASRRGSDGYTFGSGTRLTVV.

This chain links TRBV6-6 with TRBJ2-5, with D possibly TRBD2 on 5 matching bases. Trimming cost V 3 bases and J 3 bases, with 11 bases left between them. The CDR3 loop spans 14 amino acids. Per the germline V gene, CDR1 is MNHNY and CDR2 is SVGAGI (reference sequence). The CDR3 DNA is TGTGCCAGCAGTTATGGTCGAGCGGAAGAGACCCAGTACTTC. Translation: CASSYGRAEETQYF.

The V and J genes are TRBV2 and TRBJ2-1; 11 nucleotides line up with TRBD1. The CDR3 length is 14 residues. Germline V gives CDR1 SNHLY, CDR2 FYNNEI. V lost 10 bases to trimming and J lost 6 bases; unmatched junction nucleotides: 8. CDR3 region: CATGTGQGANEQFF. CDR3 bases: TGTGCCACCGGGACTGGACAGGGGGCCAATGAGCAGTTCTTC.

V gene TRBV5-4 combines with J gene TRBJ2-5, with TRBD2 identical over 7 bases. Germline trimming cut 3 bases from V and 3 bases from J; bases unmatched to any gene: 11. Per the germline V gene, CDR1 is SGHNT and CDR2 is YYREEE (reference sequence). The CDR3 is 16 residues long. CDR3 in DNA: TGTGCCAGCAGCTCACGGGCTCAGGCGGGAGAAGAGACCCAGTACTTC. Its protein product is CASSSRAQAGEETQYF.

The rearrangement links TRBV6-6 to TRBJ1-3; tentative D call: TRBD1 (6 bases). Germline-derived CDR1 and CDR2 are MNHNY and SVGAGI (reference sequence). Trimming removed 5 bases at V and 4 bases at J, with 12 bases between. The CDR3 runs to 14 residues. CDR3 nucleotides: TGTGCCAGCAGTGGTACAGGGAGCGGAAACACCATATATTTT. Translated, it gives CASSGTGSGNTIYF.

The gene calls are TRBV7-8 and TRBJ1-1, with D possibly being TRBD1 (5 bases). V was pared by 5 bases and J by 6 bases, with 16 bases between. Germline V gene sequence: CDR1 SGHVS, CDR2 FQNEAQ. The CDR3 loop spans 14 amino acids. The CDR3 nucleotides are TGTGCCAGCAGCCCAGGGACTGGTAGCTCTGAAGCTTTCTTT. It is translated as CASSPGTGSSEAFF.

J is TRBJ1-2 and V is TRBV6-1; D uncertain. The germline V and J ends were trimmed by 1 base and 4 bases, with 7 bases remaining between them. The CDR3 extends over 13 amino acids. The germline V gene has CDR1 MNHNS and CDR2 SASEGT. The CDR3 is CASSEELSYGYTF. The DNA for the CDR3 is TGTGCCAGCAGTGAAGAGTTATCCTATGGCTACACCTTC.

The rearrangement joins TRBV28 to TRBJ2-5; maybe TRBD2 (5 bases). Germline V gene data show CDR1 as MDHEN and CDR2 as SYDVKM. The CDR3 spans 14 residues. With 2 bases removed from V and 4 bases from J, the gap between germline ends came to 11 bases. For the CDR3, the DNA is TGTGCCAGCAGTTTACCTAGCCCGCCAGAGACCCAGTACTTC. Its translation is CASSLPSPPETQYF.

The chain couples TRBV7-6 to TRBJ2-5; D is uncertain. V was clipped by 8 bases and J by 2 bases, with 12 bases between them. In germline, CDR1 is SGHVS, CDR2 FNYEAQ. The CDR3 has 13 amino acids. The CDR3 loop is CASRRAGQETQYF. The CDR3 nucleotides are TGTGCCAGCCGTCGTGCTGGTCAAGAGACCCAGTACTTC.

V is TRBV27 and J is TRBJ1-2, with TRBD1 matching over 7 bases. V dropped 0 bases and J dropped 8; count of bases not matched to a gene: 9. The CDR3 totals 15 residues. CDR1 and CDR2 from the germline V gene are MNHEY and SMNVEV (reference sequence). As DNA, the CDR3 is TGTGCCAGCAGTTTATCGACAGGGTTAAAGGGGGGCTACACCTTC. This sequence encodes CASSLSTGLKGGYTF.

This sequence joins TRBV25-1 and TRBJ2-2; D remains unclear. V lost 4 bases and J 3 bases, leaving 12 bases between the germline ends. This CDR3 region has 15 residues. Germline CDR1 is MGHDK and CDR2 is SYGVNS. CDR3 nucleotide sequence: TGTGCCAGCAGTGTTTGGGCGGCGGACACCGGGGAGCTGTTTTTT. It translates to CASSVWAADTGELFF.

The rearrangement joins TRBV25-1 to TRBJ1-3, with no clear D. Trimming took off 2 bases at V and 9 bases at J, with 5 bases between the two ends. Germline CDR1 is MGHDK and CDR2 is SYGVNS. The CDR3 spans 11 residues. The CDR3 DNA is TGTGCCAGCAGTGAAAATGGCACCATATATTTT. Translation: CASSENGTIYF.

This chain links TRBV5-1 with TRBJ2-3, with unresolved D. This CDR3 is 17 amino acids long. Trimming removed 0 bases from V and 3 bases from J, with 17 bases in between. Germline CDR1 and CDR2: SGHRS and YFSETQ. CDR3 region: CASSLVVGQKKTDTQYF. DNA of the CDR3: TGCGCCAGCAGCTTGGTAGTCGGGCAGAAGAAGACAGATACGCAGTATTTT. Combining the CDR3 with reference TRBV5-1 and TRBJ2-3 gives the whole variable domain KAGVTQTPRYLIKTRGQQVTLSCSPISGHRSVSWYQQTPGQGLQFLFEYFSETQRNKGNFPGRFSGRQFSNSRSEMNVSTLELGDSALYLCASSLVVGQKKTDTQYFGPGTRLTVL.

CDR3 bases: TGTGCCAGCAGCACCCGGACAGGAACTGAAGCTTTCTTT. Amino acids: CASSTRTGTEAFF. V and J are TRBV7-8 and TRBJ1-1, with 7 positions matching TRBD1. The germline gives CDR1 SGHVS, CDR2 FQNEAQ. Trimming cost V 5 bases and J 5 bases; bases outside gene matches: 5. The CDR3 consists of 13 residues.

The genes are TRBV7-6 and TRBJ2-3; the D is unclear. CDR3 length: 15 residues. Germline values: CDR1 SGHVS, CDR2 FNYEAQ. Trimming shortened V by 0 bases and J by 0 bases, and 7 bases separated the two germline ends. The CDR3 region has the DNA TGTGCCAGCAGCTTAGCGCGGAGCAGCACAGATACGCAGTATTTT. This translates into CASSLARSSTDTQYF.

This chain uses TRBV10-2 with TRBJ2-2; possibly TRBD2 for D (5 bases). Germline V lookup: CDR1 WSHSY, CDR2 SAAADI. The CDR3 has 12 residues. The V and J ends lost 6 bases and 6 bases respectively, with 8 bases between them. CDR3 bases: TGCGCCAGCAGAATGGGAGCCGGGGAGCTGTTTTTT. Translated, it gives CASRMGAGELFF.

In this sample, this clone turned up a few times. V gene TRBV27 combines with J gene TRBJ1-6, with a possible D match to TRBD1 (5 bases). Trimming took 3 bases from V and 6 from J, leaving 12 bases between them. The V gene's germline CDR1 is MNHEY and CDR2 SMNVEV (reference sequence). The CDR3 extends over 15 amino acids. CDR3 in DNA: TGTGCCAGCAGTTTCGTAACGGGGACTAATTCACCCCTCCACTTT. Amino acids: CASSFVTGTNSPLHF.

The V and J genes are TRBV2 and TRBJ2-7; a weak D match, TRBD1 (5 bases). Trimming cost V 7 bases and J 2 bases, with 15 bases left between them. The CDR3 is 14 amino acids. Germline V gene data show CDR1 as SNHLY and CDR2 as FYNNEI. DNA for the CDR3: TGTGCCAGCACTTCTCAGGGATATGCCTACGAGCAGTACTTC. Residues: CASTSQGYAYEQYF.